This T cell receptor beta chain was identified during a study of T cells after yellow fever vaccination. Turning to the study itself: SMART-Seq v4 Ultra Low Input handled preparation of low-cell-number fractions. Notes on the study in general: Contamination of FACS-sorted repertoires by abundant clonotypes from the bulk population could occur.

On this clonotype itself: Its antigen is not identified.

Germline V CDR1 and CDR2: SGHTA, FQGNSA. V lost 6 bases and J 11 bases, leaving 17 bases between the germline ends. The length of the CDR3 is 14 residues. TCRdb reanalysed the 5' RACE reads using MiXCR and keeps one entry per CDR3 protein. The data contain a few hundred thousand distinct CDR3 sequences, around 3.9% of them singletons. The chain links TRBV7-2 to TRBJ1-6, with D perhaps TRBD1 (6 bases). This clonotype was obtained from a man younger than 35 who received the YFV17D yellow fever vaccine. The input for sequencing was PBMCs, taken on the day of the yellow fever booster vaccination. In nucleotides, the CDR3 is TGTGCCAGCAGACAGGAGGGGGGGGCCCCACCCCTCCACTTT. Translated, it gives CASRQEGGAPPLHF.